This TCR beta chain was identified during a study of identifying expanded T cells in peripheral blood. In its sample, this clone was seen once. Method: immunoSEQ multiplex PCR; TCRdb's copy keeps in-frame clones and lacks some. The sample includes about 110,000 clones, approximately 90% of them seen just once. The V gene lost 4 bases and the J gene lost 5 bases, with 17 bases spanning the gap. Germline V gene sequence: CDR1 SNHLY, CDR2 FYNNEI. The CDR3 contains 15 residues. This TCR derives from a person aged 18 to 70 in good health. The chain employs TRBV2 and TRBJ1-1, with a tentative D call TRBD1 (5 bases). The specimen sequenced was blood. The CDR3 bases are TGTGCCAGCAGTGTGGCAGGGACCCTGGAGACTGAAGCTTTCTTT. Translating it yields CASSVAGTLETEAFF.